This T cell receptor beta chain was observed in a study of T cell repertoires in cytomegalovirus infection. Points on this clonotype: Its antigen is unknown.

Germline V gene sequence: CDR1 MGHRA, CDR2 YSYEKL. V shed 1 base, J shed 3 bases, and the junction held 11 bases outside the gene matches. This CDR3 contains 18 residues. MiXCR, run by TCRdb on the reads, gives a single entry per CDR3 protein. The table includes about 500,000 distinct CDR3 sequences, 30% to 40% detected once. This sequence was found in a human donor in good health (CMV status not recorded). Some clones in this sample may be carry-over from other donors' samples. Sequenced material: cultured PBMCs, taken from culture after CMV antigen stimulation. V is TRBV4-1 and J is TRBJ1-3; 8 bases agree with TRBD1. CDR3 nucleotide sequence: TGCGCCAGCAGCCAAGGAGGTCCCAGGGGGCTAGGTGGAAACACCATATATTTT. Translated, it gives CASSQGGPRGLGGNTIYF.